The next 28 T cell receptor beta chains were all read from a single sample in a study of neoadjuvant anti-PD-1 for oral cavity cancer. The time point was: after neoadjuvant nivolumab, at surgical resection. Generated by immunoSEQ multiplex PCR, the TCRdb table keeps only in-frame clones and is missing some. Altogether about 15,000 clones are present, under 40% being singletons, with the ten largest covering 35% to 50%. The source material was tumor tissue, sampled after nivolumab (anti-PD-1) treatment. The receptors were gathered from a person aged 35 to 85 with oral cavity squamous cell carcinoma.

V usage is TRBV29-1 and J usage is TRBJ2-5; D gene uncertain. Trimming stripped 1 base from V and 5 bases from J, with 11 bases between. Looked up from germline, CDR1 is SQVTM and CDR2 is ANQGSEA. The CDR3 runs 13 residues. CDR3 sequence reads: CSVEAALWETQYF. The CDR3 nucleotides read TGCAGCGTTGAAGCCGCCCTCTGGGAGACCCAGTACTTC. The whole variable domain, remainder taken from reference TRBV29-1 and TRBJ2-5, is SAVISQKPSRDICQRGTSLTIQCQVDSQVTMMFWYRQQPGQSLTLIATANQGSEATYESGFVIDKFPISRPNLTFSTLTVSNMSPEDSSIYLCSVEAALWETQYFGPGTRLLVL.

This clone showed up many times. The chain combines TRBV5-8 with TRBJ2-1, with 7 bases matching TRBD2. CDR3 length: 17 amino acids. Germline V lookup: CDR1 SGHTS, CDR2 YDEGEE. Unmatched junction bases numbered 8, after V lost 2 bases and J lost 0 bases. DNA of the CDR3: TGTGCCAGCAGCTTTCCCGGGGGGTCGAGCTCCTACAATGAGCAGTTCTTC. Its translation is CASSFPGGSSSYNEQFF.

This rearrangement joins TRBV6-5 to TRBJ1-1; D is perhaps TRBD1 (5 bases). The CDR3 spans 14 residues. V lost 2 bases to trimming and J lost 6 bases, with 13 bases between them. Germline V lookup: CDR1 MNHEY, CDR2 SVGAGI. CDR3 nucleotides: TGTGCCAGCAGTTACCGGGGACCCGTCGCTGAAGCTTTCTTT. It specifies CASSYRGPVAEAFF.

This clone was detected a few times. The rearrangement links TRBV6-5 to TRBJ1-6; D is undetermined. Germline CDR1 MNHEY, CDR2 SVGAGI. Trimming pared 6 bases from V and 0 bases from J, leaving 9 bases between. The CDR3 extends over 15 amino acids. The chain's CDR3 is CASRSGSSYNSPLHF. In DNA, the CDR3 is TGTGCCAGCAGATCGGGGAGCTCCTATAATTCACCCCTCCACTTT.

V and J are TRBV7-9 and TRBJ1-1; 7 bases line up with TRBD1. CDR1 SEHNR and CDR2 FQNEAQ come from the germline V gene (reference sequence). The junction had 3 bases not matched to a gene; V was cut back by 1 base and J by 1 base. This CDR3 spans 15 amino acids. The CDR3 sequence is CASSLGDRRNTEAFF. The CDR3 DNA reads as TGTGCCAGCAGCTTAGGGGACAGAAGGAACACTGAAGCTTTCTTT.

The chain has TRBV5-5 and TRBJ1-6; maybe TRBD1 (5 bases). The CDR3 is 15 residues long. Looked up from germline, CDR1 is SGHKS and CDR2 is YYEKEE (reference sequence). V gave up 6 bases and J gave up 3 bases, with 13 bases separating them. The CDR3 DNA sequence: TGTGCCAGCACCACCTGGGGGGACTATAATTCACCCCTCCACTTT. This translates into CASTTWGDYNSPLHF.

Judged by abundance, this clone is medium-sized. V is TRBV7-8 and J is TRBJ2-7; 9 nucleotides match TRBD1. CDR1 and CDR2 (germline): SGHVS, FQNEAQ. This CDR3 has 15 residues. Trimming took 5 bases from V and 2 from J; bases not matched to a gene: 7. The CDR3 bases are TGTGCCAGCAGCCCGGACAGGGGCGATGCCTACGAGCAGTACTTC. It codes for CASSPDRGDAYEQYF.

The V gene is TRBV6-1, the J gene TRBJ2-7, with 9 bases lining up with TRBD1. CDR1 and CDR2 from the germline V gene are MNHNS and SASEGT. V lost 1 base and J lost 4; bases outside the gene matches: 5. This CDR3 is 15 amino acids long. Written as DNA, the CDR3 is TGTGCCAGCAGTGAAGTCGAGACAGGGGGGTACGAGCAGTACTTC. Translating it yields CASSEVETGGYEQYF.

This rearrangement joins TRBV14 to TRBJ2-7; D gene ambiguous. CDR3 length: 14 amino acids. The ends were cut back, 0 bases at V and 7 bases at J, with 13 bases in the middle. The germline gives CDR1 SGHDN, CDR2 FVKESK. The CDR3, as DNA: TGTGCCAGCAGCCAAGATCATGCGGTTGGTGAGCAGTACTTC. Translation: CASSQDHAVGEQYF.

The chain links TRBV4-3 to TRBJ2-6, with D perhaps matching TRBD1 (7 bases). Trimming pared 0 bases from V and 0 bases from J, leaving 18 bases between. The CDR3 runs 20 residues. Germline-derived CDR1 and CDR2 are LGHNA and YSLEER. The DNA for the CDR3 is TGCGCCAGCAGCCAAGAAATGATCGGAGGGGGCGGCTCTGGGGCCAACGTCCTGACTTTC. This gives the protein CASSQEMIGGGGSGANVLTF.

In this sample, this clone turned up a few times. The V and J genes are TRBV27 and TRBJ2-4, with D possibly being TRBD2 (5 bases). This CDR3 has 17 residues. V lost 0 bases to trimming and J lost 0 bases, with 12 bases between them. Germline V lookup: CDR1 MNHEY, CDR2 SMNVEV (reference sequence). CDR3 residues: CASSLSWNEGAKNIQYF. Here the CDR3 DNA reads TGTGCCAGCAGTTTATCGTGGAACGAGGGAGCCAAAAACATTCAGTACTTC.

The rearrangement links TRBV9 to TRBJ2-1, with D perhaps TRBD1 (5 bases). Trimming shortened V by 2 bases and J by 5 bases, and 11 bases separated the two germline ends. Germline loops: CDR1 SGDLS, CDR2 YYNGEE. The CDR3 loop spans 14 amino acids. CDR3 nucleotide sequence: TGTGCCAGCAGCGTGGCAGGGAATGACAATGAGCAGTTCTTC. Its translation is CASSVAGNDNEQFF.

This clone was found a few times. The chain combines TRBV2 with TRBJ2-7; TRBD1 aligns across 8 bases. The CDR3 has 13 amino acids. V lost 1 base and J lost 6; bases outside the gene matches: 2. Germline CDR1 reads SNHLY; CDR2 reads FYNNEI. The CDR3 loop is CASSEGQGSEQYF. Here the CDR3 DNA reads TGTGCCAGCAGTGAAGGACAGGGGAGCGAGCAGTACTTC.

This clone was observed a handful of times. In nucleotides, the CDR3 is TGTGCCAGCAGCCGACAGTACATGAACACTGAAGCTTTCTTT. Its translation: CASSRQYMNTEAFF. V is TRBV5-5 and J is TRBJ1-1; possibly TRBD1 for D (5 bases). Trimming took off 4 bases at V and 0 bases at J, with 10 bases between the two ends. Germline V gives CDR1 SGHKS, CDR2 YYEKEE (reference sequence). The CDR3 extends over 14 amino acids.

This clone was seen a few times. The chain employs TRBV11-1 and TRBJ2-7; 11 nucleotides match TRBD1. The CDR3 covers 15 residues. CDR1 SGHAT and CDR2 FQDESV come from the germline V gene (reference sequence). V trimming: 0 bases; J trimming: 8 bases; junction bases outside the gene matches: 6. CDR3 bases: TGTGCCAGCAGCTTAGCAGCCCGGGACAGGGGGAAGCAGTACTTC. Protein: CASSLAARDRGKQYF.

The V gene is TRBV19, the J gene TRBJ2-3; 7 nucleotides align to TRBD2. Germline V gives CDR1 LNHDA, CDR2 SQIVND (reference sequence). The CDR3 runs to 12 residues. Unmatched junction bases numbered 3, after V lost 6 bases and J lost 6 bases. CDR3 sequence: CASRWGGDTQYF. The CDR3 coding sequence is TGTGCCAGTAGGTGGGGAGGGGATACGCAGTATTTT.

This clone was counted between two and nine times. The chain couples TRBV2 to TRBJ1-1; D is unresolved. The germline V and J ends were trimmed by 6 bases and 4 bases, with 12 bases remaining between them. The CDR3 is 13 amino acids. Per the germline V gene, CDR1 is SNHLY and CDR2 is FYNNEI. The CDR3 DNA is TGTGCCAGCAGGAGGGTTAGGATCACTGAAGCTTTCTTT. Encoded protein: CASRRVRITEAFF.

CDR3 DNA sequence: TGTGCCAGCAGTTACGCCAAGAACACTGAAGCTTTCTTT. Translated, it gives CASSYAKNTEAFF. The V gene is TRBV6-6, the J gene TRBJ1-1; D not resolved. Trimming removed 2 bases at V and 1 base at J, with 5 bases between. The CDR3 has 13 amino acids. Looked up from germline, CDR1 is MNHNY and CDR2 is SVGAGI (reference sequence).

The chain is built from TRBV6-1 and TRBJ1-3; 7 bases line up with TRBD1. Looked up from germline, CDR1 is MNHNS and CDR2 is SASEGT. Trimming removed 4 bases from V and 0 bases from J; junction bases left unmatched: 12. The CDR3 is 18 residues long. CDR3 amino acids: CASSVSLGTDYSGNTIYF. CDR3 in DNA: TGTGCCAGCAGTGTGAGTCTTGGGACAGATTACTCTGGAAACACCATATATTTT.

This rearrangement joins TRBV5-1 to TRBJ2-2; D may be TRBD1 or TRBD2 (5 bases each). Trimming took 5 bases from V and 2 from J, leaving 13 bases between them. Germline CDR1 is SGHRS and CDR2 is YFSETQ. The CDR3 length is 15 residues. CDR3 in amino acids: CASSSGTANTGELFF. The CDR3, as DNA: TGCGCCAGCAGTTCGGGGACGGCAAACACCGGGGAGCTGTTTTTT.

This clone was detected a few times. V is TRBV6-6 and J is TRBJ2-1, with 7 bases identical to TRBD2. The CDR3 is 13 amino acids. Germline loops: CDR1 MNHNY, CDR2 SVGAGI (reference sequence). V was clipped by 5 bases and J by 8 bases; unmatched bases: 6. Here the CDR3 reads CASSQLAIDEQFF. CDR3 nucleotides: TGTGCCAGCAGTCAACTAGCGATAGATGAGCAGTTCTTC.

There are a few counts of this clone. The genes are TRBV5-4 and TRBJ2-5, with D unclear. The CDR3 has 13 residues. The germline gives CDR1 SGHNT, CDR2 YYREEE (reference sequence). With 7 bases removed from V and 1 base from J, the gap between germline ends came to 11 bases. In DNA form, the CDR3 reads TGTGCCAGCTGTACAGAGAGCCAAGAGACCCAGTACTTC. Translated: CASCTESQETQYF.

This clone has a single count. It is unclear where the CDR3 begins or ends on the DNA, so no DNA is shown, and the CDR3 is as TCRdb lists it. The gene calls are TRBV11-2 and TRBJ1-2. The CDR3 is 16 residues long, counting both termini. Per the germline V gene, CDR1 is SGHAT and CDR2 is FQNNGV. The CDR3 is CASSSVSWGGVGSGTF.

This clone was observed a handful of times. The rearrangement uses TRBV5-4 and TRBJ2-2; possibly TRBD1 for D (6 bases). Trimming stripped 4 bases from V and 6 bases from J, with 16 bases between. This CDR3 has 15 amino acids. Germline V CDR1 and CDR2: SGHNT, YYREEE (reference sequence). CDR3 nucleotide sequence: TGTGCCAGCAGCGTCGGACAGTCTCGCGCCGGGGAGCTGTTTTTT. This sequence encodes CASSVGQSRAGELFF.

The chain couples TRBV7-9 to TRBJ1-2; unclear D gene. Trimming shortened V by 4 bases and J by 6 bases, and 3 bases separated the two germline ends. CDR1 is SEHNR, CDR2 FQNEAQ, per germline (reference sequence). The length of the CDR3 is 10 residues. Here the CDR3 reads CASSYDGYTF. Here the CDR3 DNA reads TGTGCCAGCAGCTACGATGGCTACACCTTC.

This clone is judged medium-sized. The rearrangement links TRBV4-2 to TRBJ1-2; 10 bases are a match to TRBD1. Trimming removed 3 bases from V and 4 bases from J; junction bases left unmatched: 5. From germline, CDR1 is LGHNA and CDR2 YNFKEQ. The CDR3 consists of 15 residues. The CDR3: CASSHPTGGGYGYTF. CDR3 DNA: TGTGCCAGCAGCCACCCGACAGGGGGCGGCTATGGCTACACCTTC.

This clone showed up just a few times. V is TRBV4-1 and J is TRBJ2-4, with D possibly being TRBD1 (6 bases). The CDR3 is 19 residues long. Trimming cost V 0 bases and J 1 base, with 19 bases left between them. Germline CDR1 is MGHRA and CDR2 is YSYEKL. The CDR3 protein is CASSQDYADSGPAKNIQYF. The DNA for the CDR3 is TGCGCCAGCAGCCAAGATTATGCGGACAGTGGCCCTGCCAAAAACATTCAGTACTTC.

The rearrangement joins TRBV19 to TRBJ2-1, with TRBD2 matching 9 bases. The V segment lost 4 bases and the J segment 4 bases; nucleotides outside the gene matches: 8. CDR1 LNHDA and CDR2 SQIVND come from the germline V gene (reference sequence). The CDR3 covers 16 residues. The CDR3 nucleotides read TGTGCCAGTAGTAGGACTAGCGTTGGTAGGTACAATGAGCAGTTCTTC. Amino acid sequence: CASSRTSVGRYNEQFF.